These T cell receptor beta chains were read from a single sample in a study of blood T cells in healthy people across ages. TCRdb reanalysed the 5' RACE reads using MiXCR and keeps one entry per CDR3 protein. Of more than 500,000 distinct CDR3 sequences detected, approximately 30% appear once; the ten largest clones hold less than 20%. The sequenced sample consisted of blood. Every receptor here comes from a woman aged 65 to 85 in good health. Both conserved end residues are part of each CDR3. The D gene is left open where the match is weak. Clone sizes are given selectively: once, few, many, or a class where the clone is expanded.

CDR3aa: CASSAWTGKGETQYF; CDR3nt: TGTGCCAGCAGCGCTTGGACAGGGAAGGGAGAGACCCAGTACTTC; j_gene: TRBJ2-5; v_gene: TRBV9; abundance: .; d_gene: TRBD1
CDR3aa: CAISPDTHGYTF; CDR3nt: TGTGCCATCAGTCCCGACACCCATGGCTACACCTTC; j_gene: TRBJ1-2; v_gene: TRBV10-3; abundance: .; d_gene: .
CDR3aa: CASSQEPRVSEQFF; CDR3nt: TGCGCCAGCAGCCAAGAACCGCGTGTAAGTGAGCAGTTCTTC; j_gene: TRBJ2-1; v_gene: TRBV4-3; abundance: .; d_gene: .
CDR3aa: CASRSLAGTEAFF; CDR3nt: TGTGCCAGCAGGTCTCTTGCCGGCACTGAAGCTTTCTTT; j_gene: TRBJ1-1; v_gene: TRBV6-6; abundance: .; d_gene: .
CDR3aa: CASSQDLKGFNSPLHF; CDR3nt: TGCGCCAGCAGCCAAGATTTGAAAGGGTTCAATTCACCCCTCCACTTT; j_gene: TRBJ1-6; v_gene: TRBV4-3; abundance: many; d_gene: .
CDR3aa: CASSQGEKEYF; CDR3nt: TGTGCCAGCAGTCAGGGGGAGAAGGAGTACTTC; j_gene: TRBJ2-7; v_gene: TRBV7-2; abundance: .; d_gene: TRBD1
CDR3aa: CASSPQGLAAQETQYF; CDR3nt: TGTGCCAGCAGTCCCCAGGGACTAGCGGCGCAAGAGACCCAGTACTTC; j_gene: TRBJ2-5; v_gene: TRBV12-3/TRBV12-4; abundance: .; d_gene: TRBD2
CDR3aa: CSAWEDGYEQYF; CDR3nt: TGCAGCGCGTGGGAGGACGGCTACGAGCAGTACTTC; j_gene: TRBJ2-7; v_gene: TRBV29-1; abundance: few; d_gene: .
CDR3aa: CASRGGGLETQYF; CDR3nt: TGTGCCAGCAGGGGCGGGGGTTTAGAGACCCAGTACTTC; j_gene: TRBJ2-5; v_gene: TRBV7-8; abundance: many; d_gene: TRBD2
CDR3aa: CSAGKGQFPSEQYF; CDR3nt: TGCAGTGCTGGGAAGGGACAGTTCCCCTCCGAGCAGTACTTC; j_gene: TRBJ2-7; v_gene: TRBV20-1; abundance: few; d_gene: TRBD1
CDR3aa: CASSQELCVSGNTIYF; CDR3nt: TGTGCCAGCAGCCAAGAGCTGTGTGTCTCTGGAAACACCATATATTTT; j_gene: TRBJ1-3; v_gene: TRBV4-2; abundance: .; d_gene: .
CDR3aa: CASSLRLQGNEQYF; CDR3nt: TGTGCCAGCAGTTTACGGTTACAGGGGAACGAGCAGTACTTC; j_gene: TRBJ2-7; v_gene: TRBV27; abundance: .; d_gene: TRBD1
CDR3aa: CASTQTGFSTDTQYF; CDR3nt: TGTGCCAGCACCCAGACAGGGTTCAGCACAGATACGCAGTATTTT; j_gene: TRBJ2-3; v_gene: TRBV6-2/TRBV6-3; abundance: few; d_gene: TRBD1
CDR3aa: CASSPSTANYGYTF; CDR3nt: TGTGCCAGCAGCCCATCTACAGCTAACTATGGCTACACCTTC; j_gene: TRBJ1-2; v_gene: TRBV7-3; abundance: .; d_gene: .
CDR3aa: CASNAGQGFLETQYF; CDR3nt: TGTGCCAGCAACGCCGGACAGGGGTTTTTAGAGACCCAGTACTTC; j_gene: TRBJ2-5; v_gene: TRBV9; abundance: .; d_gene: TRBD1
CDR3aa: CASSVKEQFF; CDR3nt: TGTGCCAGCAGTGTAAAGGAGCAGTTCTTC; j_gene: TRBJ2-1; v_gene: TRBV2; abundance: .; d_gene: .
CDR3aa: CASSARLGNRGGEQCF; CDR3nt: TGCGCCAGCAGCGCGCGATTAGGGAACAGGGGCGGCGAGCAGTGCTTC; j_gene: TRBJ2-7; v_gene: TRBV4-3; abundance: .; d_gene: TRBD1